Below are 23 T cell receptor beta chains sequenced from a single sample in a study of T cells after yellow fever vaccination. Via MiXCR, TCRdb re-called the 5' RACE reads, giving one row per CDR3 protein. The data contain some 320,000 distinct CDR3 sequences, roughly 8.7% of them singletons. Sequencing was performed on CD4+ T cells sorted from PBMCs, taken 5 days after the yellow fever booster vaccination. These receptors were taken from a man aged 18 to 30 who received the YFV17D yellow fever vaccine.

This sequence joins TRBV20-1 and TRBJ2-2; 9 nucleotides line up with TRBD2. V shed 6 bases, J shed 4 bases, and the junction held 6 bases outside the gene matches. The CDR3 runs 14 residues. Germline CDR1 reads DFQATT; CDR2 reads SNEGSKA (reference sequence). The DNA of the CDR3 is TGCAGTGCCACGCGGGAGGGTAGCACCGGGGAGCTGTTTTTT. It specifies CSATREGSTGELFF.

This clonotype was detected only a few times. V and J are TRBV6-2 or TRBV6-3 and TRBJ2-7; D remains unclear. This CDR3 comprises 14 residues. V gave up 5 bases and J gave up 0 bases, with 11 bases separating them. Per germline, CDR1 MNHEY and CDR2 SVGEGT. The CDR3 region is CASSDRSSSYEQYV. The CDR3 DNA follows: TGTGCCAGCAGTGATCGATCGAGCTCCTACGAGCAGTACGTC.

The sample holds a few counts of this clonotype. The CDR3 here is CASKKTGGGETQYF. The CDR3 bases are TGTGCCAGCAAAAAGACAGGGGGCGGAGAGACCCAGTACTTC. This chain links TRBV5-6 with TRBJ2-5; 10 bases line up with TRBD1. J was trimmed by 4 bases and V by 6 bases; bases with no gene match: 6. The germline CDR1 and CDR2 sequences are SGHDT and YYEEEE. The CDR3 is made up of 14 amino acids.

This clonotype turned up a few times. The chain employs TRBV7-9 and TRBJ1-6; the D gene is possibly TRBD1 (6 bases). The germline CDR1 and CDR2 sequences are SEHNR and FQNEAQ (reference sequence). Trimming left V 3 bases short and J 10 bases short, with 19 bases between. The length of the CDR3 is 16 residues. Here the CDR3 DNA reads TGTGCCAGCAGCTTCAGGCCGAGGGGGGTATGGTCACCCCTCCACTTT. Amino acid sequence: CASSFRPRGVWSPLHF.

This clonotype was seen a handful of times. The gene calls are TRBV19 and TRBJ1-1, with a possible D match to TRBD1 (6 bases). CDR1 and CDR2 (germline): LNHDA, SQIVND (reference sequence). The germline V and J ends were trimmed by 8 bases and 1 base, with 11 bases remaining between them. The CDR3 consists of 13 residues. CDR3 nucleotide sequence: TGTGCCAGTGACGGGACACCGAACACTGAAGCTTTCTTT. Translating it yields CASDGTPNTEAFF.

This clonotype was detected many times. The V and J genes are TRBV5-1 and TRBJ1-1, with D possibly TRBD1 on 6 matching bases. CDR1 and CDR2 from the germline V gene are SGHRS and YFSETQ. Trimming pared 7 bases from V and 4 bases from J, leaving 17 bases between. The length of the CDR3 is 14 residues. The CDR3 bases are TGCGCCAGCGGCCTGGACAGCCCTTTCACTGAAGCTTTCTTT. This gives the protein CASGLDSPFTEAFF.

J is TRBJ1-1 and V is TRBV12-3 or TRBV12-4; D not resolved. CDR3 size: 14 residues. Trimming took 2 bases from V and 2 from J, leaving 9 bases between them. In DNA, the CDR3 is TGTGCCAGCAGTTTAATGTTACAAAACACTGAAGCTTTCTTT. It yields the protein CASSLMLQNTEAFF.

The CDR3 sequence is CASSQGVGGDEQYF. CDR3 DNA: TGCGCCAGCAGCCAGGGGGTGGGGGGCGACGAGCAGTACTTC. V gene TRBV4-3 combines with J gene TRBJ2-7; perhaps D is TRBD1 or TRBD2 (6 bases each). Trimming took off 3 bases at V and 5 bases at J, with 14 bases between the two ends. The length of the CDR3 is 14 residues. CDR1 LGHNA and CDR2 YSLEER come from the germline V gene.

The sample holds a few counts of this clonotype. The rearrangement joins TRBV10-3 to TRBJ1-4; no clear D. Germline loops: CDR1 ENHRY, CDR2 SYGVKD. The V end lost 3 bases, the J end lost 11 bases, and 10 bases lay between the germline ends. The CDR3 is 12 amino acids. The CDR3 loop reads CAISEEGEKLFF. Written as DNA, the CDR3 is TGTGCCATCAGTGAAGAGGGTGAGAAACTGTTTTTT.

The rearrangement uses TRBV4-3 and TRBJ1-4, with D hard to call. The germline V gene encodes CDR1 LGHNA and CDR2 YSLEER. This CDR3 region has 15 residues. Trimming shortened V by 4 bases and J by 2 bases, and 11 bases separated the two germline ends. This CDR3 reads CASSPRAGTNEKLFF. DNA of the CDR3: TGCGCCAGCAGCCCAAGGGCCGGTACTAATGAAAAACTGTTTTTT.

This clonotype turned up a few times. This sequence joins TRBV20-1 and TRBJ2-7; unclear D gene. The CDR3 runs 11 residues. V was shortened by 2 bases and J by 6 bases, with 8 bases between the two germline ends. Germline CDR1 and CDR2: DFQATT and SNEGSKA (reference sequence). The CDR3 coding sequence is TGCAGTGCTAGACCATACCTCGAGCAGTACGTC. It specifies CSARPYLEQYV.

The CDR3 DNA sequence: TGTGCCAGCTCCCATGGGGGGGTTAAGGAAGCTTTCTTT. It specifies CASSHGGVKEAFF. The rearrangement links TRBV18 to TRBJ1-1; D is possibly TRBD1 (5 bases). CDR1 and CDR2 (germline): KGHSH, LQKENI. The ends were cut back, 6 bases at V and 8 bases at J, with 16 bases in the middle. The CDR3 length is 13 residues.

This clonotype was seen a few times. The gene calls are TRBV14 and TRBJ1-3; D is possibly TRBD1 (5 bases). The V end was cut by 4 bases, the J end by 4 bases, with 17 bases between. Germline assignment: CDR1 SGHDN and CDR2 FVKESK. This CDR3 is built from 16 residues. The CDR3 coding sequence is TGTGCCAGCAGCCCCTTGGGACGTGGGTACGGAAACACCATATATTTT. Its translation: CASSPLGRGYGNTIYF.

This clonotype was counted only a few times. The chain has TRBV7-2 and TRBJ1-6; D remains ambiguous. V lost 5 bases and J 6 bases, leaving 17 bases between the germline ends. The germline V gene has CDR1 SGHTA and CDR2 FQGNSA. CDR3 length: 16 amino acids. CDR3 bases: TGTGCCAGCAGCGCGACCCCTTTAGGGCTTAATTCACCCCTCCACTTT. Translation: CASSATPLGLNSPLHF.

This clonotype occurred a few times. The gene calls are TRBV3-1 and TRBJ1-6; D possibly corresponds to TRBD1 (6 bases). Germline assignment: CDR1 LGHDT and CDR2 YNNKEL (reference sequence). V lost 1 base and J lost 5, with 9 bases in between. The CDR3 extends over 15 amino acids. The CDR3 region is CASSQGTVDNSPLHF. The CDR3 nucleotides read TGTGCCAGCAGCCAAGGGACAGTTGATAATTCACCCCTCCACTTT. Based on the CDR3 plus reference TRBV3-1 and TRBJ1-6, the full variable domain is DTAVSQTPKYLVTQMGNDKSIKCEQNLGHDTMYWYKQDSKKFLKIMFSYNNKELIINETVPNRFSPKSPDKAHLNLHINSLELGDSAVYFCASSQGTVDNSPLHFGNGTRLTVT.

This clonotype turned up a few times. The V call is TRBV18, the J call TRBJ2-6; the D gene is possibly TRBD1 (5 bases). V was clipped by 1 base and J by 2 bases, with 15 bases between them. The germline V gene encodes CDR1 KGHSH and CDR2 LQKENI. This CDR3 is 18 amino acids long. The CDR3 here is CASSPRPGRPAGANVLTF. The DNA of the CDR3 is TGTGCCAGCTCACCACGGCCAGGGCGACCTGCTGGGGCCAACGTCCTGACTTTC.

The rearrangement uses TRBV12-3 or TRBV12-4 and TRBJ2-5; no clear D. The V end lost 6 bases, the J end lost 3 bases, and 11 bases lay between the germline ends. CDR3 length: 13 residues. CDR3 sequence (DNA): TGTGCCAGCAGGAGAACCGGAAAAGAGACCCAGTACTTC. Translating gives CASRRTGKETQYF.

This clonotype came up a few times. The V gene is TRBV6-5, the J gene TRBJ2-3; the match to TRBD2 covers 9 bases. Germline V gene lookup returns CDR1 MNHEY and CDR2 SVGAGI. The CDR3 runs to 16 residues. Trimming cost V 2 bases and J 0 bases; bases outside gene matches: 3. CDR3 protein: CASSYASGGSTDTQYF. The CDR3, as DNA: TGTGCCAGCAGTTACGCCAGCGGGGGGAGCACAGATACGCAGTATTTT.

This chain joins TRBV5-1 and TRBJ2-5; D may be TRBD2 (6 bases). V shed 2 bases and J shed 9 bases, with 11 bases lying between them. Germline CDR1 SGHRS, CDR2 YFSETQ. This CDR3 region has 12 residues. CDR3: CASSFGWEAQYF. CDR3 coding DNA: TGCGCCAGCAGCTTCGGGTGGGAGGCCCAGTACTTC. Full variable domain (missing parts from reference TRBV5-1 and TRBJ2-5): KAGVTQTPRYLIKTRGQQVTLSCSPISGHRSVSWYQQTPGQGLQFLFEYFSETQRNKGNFPGRFSGRQFSNSRSEMNVSTLELGDSALYLCASSFGWEAQYFGPGTRLLVL.

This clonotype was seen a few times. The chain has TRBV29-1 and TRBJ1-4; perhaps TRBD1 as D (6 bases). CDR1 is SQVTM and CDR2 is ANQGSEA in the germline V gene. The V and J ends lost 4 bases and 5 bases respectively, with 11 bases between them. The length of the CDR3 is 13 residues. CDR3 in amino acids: CSVGATGNEKLFF. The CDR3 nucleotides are TGCAGCGTTGGGGCAACAGGGAATGAAAAACTGTTTTTT.

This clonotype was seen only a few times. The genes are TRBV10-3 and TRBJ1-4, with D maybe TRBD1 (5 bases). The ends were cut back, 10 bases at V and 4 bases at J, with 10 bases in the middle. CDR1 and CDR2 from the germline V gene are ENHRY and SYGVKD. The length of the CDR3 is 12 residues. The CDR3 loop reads CASRDHNEKLFF. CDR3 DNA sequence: TGTGCCAGCCGGGACCATAATGAAAAACTGTTTTTT.

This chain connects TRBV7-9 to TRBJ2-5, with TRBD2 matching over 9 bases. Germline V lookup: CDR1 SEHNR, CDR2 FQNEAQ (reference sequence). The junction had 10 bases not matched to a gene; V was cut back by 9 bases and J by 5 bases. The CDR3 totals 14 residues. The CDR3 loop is CASQGLAVWETQYF. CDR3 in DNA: TGTGCCAGTCAGGGACTAGCAGTATGGGAGACCCAGTACTTC. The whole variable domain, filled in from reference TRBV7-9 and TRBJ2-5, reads DTGVSQNPRHKITKRGQNVTFRCDPISEHNRLYWYRQTLGQGPEFLTYFQNEAQLEKSRLLSDRFSAERPKGSFSTLEIQRTEQGDSAMYLCASQGLAVWETQYFGPGTRLLVL.

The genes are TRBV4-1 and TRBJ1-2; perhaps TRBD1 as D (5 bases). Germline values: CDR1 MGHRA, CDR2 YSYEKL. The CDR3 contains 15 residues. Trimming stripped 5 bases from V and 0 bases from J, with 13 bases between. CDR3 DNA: TGCGCCAGCAGCGGAAGCGGGGCGGCTAACTATGGCTACACCTTC. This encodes CASSGSGAANYGYTF.